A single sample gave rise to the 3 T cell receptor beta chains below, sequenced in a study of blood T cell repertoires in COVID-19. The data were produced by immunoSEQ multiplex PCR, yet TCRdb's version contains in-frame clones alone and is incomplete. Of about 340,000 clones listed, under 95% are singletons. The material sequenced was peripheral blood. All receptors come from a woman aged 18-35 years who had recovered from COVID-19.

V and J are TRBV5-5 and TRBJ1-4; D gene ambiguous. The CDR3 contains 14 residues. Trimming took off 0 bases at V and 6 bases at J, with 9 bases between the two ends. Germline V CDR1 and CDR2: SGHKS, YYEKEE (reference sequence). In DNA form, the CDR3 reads TGTGCCAGCAGCTTGGTCTCAGTTTATGAAAAACTGTTTTTT. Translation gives CASSLVSVYEKLFF.

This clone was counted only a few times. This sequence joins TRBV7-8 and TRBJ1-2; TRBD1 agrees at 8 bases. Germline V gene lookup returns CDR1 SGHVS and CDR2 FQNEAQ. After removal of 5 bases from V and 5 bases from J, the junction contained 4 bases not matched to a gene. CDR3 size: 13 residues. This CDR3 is CASSPDREYGYTF. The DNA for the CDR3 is TGTGCCAGCAGCCCGGACAGGGAATATGGCTACACCTTC.

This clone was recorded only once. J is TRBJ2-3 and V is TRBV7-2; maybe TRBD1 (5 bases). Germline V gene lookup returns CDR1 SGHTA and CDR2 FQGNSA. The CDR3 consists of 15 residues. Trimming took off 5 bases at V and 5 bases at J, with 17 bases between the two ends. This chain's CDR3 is CASSPVAAQVDTQYF. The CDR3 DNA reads TGTGCCAGCAGCCCAGTGGCGGCACAGGTAGATACGCAGTATTTT.